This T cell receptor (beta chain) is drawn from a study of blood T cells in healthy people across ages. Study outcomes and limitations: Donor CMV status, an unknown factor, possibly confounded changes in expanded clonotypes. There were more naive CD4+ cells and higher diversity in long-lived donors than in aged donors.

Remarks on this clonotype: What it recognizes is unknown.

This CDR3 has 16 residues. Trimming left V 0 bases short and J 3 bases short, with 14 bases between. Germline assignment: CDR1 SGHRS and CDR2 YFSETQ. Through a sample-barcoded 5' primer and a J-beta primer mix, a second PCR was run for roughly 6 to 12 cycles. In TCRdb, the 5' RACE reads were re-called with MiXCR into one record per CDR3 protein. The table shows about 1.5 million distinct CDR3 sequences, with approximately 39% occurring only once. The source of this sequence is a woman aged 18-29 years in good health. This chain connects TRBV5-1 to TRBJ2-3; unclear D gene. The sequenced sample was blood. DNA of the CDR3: TGCGCCAGCAGCTTGGGGGCAGGCACCGTGACAGATACGCAGTATTTT. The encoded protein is CASSLGAGTVTDTQYF.